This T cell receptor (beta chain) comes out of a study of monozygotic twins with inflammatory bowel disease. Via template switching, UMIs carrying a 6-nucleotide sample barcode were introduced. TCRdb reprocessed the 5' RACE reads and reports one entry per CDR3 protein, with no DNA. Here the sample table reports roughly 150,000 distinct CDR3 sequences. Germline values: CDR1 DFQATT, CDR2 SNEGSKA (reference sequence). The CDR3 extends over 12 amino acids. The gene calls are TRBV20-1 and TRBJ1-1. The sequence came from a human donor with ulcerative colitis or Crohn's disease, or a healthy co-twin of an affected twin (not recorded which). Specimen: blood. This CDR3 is CRAGQPNTEAFF.